Listed below are T cell receptor beta chains from one sample, sequenced in a study of cytomegalovirus exposure and HLA in healthy donors. The assay was immunoSEQ multiplex PCR, and TCRdb's table has in-frame clones only and misses some. This sample has under 130,000 clones, with 69% found just once. The sequenced sample consisted of PBMCs. The receptor set was obtained from a man aged 25-45 years in good health and CMV-seronegative. Both conserved end residues are part of each CDR3. Fields, in order: V gene, clone size, J gene, D gene, CDR3 DNA, CDR3 protein. The D gene is left open where the match is weak. Where a row states a size, it is once, few, many or the class of an expanded clone; other rows omit it.

V: TRBV28; size: .; J: TRBJ1-5; D: TRBD1; DNA: TGTGCCAGCACCGGAGGGGGCCGCAATCAGCCCCAGCATTTT; CDR3: CASTGGGRNQPQHF
V: TRBV5-1; size: once; J: TRBJ1-1; D: .; DNA: TGCGCCAGCAGCTTGGGAGAGAGCACTGAAGCTTTCTTT; CDR3: CASSLGESTEAFF
V: TRBV7-8; size: once; J: TRBJ2-7; D: .; DNA: TGTGCCAGCAGCTTAGTTAACTCCTACGAGCAGTACTTC; CDR3: CASSLVNSYEQYF
V: TRBV5-6; size: .; J: TRBJ2-7; D: TRBD1; DNA: TGTGCCAGCAGCTCGCCAAAGTGGGACAGGGGGTTGGGGGAGCAGTACTTC; CDR3: CASSSPKWDRGLGEQYF
V: TRBV5-6; size: .; J: TRBJ2-5; D: .; DNA: TGTGCCAGCAGCCCGACACTCCAAGAGACCCAGTACTTC; CDR3: CASSPTLQETQYF
V: TRBV7-8; size: .; J: TRBJ2-7; D: TRBD1; DNA: TGTGCCAGCAGCCTTGACCCGGGACAGGGCTACGAGCAGTACTTC; CDR3: CASSLDPGQGYEQYF
V: TRBV5-4; size: .; J: TRBJ2-5; D: TRBD1; DNA: TGTGCCAGCAGACGACAGGGGGCTGGTGAGACCCAGTACTTC; CDR3: CASRRQGAGETQYF
V: TRBV5-1; size: .; J: TRBJ1-3; D: TRBD1; DNA: TGCGCCAGCAGCTTAGACGGGACAGGAGGAAACACCATATATTTT; CDR3: CASSLDGTGGNTIYF
V: TRBV18; size: .; J: TRBJ1-2; D: TRBD1; DNA: TGTGCCAGCTCACCGGGACAGGGGGCTAACTATGGCTACACCTTC; CDR3: CASSPGQGANYGYTF
V: TRBV13; size: .; J: TRBJ2-1; D: TRBD1; DNA: TGTGCCACCTCGGACAGGGGTAGCCACAATGAGCAGTTCTTC; CDR3: CATSDRGSHNEQFF
V: TRBV29-1; size: .; J: TRBJ2-7; D: TRBD2; DNA: TGCAGCGTTGAACTACTAGCGGGAGGGTACGAGCAGTACTTC; CDR3: CSVELLAGGYEQYF
V: TRBV2; size: .; J: TRBJ1-3; D: .; DNA: TGTGCCAGCAAGGAGGTGGTATTAGGTGGAAACACCATATATTTT; CDR3: CASKEVVLGGNTIYF
V: TRBV10-3; size: .; J: TRBJ2-1; D: .; DNA: TGTGCCATCAGTGAGTCGGGCGCCAGCGGAGACTACAATGAGCAGTTCTTC; CDR3: CAISESGASGDYNEQFF
V: TRBV28; size: few; J: TRBJ1-5; D: .; DNA: TGTGCCAGCAGTTTGGTTCTACAGCCCCAGCATTTT; CDR3: CASSLVLQPQHF
V: TRBV15; size: few; J: TRBJ2-7; D: TRBD1; DNA: TGTGCCACCAGCAGAGCCGGGACAGGGAGCGGCTACGAGCAGTACTTC; CDR3: CATSRAGTGSGYEQYF
V: TRBV19; size: .; J: TRBJ1-5; D: TRBD1; DNA: TGTGCCAGTAGTATGGGGGACAGGGCGCATCAGCCCCAGCATTTT; CDR3: CASSMGDRAHQPQHF
V: TRBV5-1; size: .; J: TRBJ1-4; D: .; DNA: TGCGCCAGCAGCATCCGACAGAATGAAAAACTGTTTTTT; CDR3: CASSIRQNEKLFF
V: TRBV9; size: .; J: TRBJ2-1; D: .; DNA: TGTGCCAGCAGTTTCGGGGGCTCCTACAATGAGCAGTTCTTC; CDR3: CASSFGGSYNEQFF
V: TRBV5-8; size: .; J: TRBJ2-1; D: .; DNA: TGTGCCAGCAGCTTGATGTACGGGGTGATATCTTTGCAGTTCTTC; CDR3: CASSLMYGVISLQFF
V: TRBV19; size: .; J: TRBJ1-3; D: TRBD1; DNA: TGTGCCACGGTGGACAGGCCTGGAAACACCATATATTTT; CDR3: CATVDRPGNTIYF
V: TRBV27; size: .; J: TRBJ1-5; D: TRBD1; DNA: TGTGCCAGCAGTTTTTTAGGGGGCGGTCAGCCCCAGCATTTT; CDR3: CASSFLGGGQPQHF
V: TRBV19; size: .; J: TRBJ2-1; D: TRBD2; DNA: TGTGCCAGTAGTATATCACTAGCGGCCTACAATGAGCAGTTCTTC; CDR3: CASSISLAAYNEQFF
V: TRBV19; size: .; J: TRBJ2-1; D: TRBD2; DNA: TGTGCCAGTAGTATAGCGCTACTAGCGGGACGGGGGGGTGAGCAGTTCTTC; CDR3: CASSIALLAGRGGEQFF
V: TRBV5-1; size: few; J: TRBJ2-5; D: .; DNA: TGCGCCAGCAGCTTCCAGGGGCTCAGAGAGACCCAGTACTTC; CDR3: CASSFQGLRETQYF
V: TRBV28; size: .; J: TRBJ1-1; D: TRBD1; DNA: TGTGCCAGCAGTTTAGATGGGACAGCTGAAGCTTTCTTT; CDR3: CASSLDGTAEAFF
V: TRBV5-6; size: once; J: TRBJ2-7; D: TRBD2; DNA: TGTGCCAGCAGCTCCCCAACTAGGACGGGAGGCTACGAGCAGTACTTC; CDR3: CASSSPTRTGGYEQYF
V: TRBV7-2; size: few; J: TRBJ2-7; D: TRBD2; DNA: TGTGCCAGCAGATTAGCGGGAGGGCCAGTATACGAGCAGTACTTC; CDR3: CASRLAGGPVYEQYF
V: TRBV10-3; size: .; J: TRBJ2-1; D: TRBD2; DNA: TGTGCCATCAGTGAGGGAAGCGGGAGGGCCTACAATGAGCAGTTCTTC; CDR3: CAISEGSGRAYNEQFF
V: TRBV28; size: .; J: TRBJ1-5; D: .; DNA: TGTGCCAGCAGTTTAATGCCGGGTCCATGGCCCCAGCATTTT; CDR3: CASSLMPGPWPQHF
V: TRBV27; size: .; J: TRBJ2-2; D: .; DNA: TGTGCCAGCAAGATAGCGGATGCGAGGGGGGAGCTGTTTTTT; CDR3: CASKIADARGELFF
V: TRBV5-1; size: .; J: TRBJ1-4; D: TRBD1; DNA: TGCGCCAGCACCACAGGGGGCTTGGGTGAAAAACTGTTTTTT; CDR3: CASTTGGLGEKLFF
V: TRBV28; size: .; J: TRBJ1-2; D: .; DNA: TGTGCCAGCAGTTCCCAAGGTACCTATACGGGAGGCTACACCTTC; CDR3: CASSSQGTYTGGYTF
V: TRBV6-6; size: once; J: TRBJ1-4; D: TRBD1; DNA: TGTGCCAGCAAGGGGACAGGGAACGAAAAACTGTTTTTT; CDR3: CASKGTGNEKLFF
V: TRBV6-6; size: .; J: TRBJ2-1; D: .; DNA: TGTGCCAGCGGTACGGGAGACTACAATGAGCAGTTCTTC; CDR3: CASGTGDYNEQFF
V: TRBV6-5; size: .; J: TRBJ2-7; D: .; DNA: TGTGCCAGCAGGAGGGACAATACCTACGAGCAGTACTTC; CDR3: CASRRDNTYEQYF
V: TRBV28; size: few; J: TRBJ1-2; D: TRBD1; DNA: TGTGCCAGCAGGCGTATTACAGGGGGCCGGGACCCCACGGGTCTCCTCGGCTACACCTTC; CDR3: CASRRITGGRDPTGLLGYTF
V: TRBV7-8; size: .; J: TRBJ1-1; D: .; DNA: TGTGCCAGCAGCCCGCGGACACTTCCTGAAGCTTTCTTT; CDR3: CASSPRTLPEAFF
V: TRBV27; size: few; J: TRBJ2-3; D: TRBD2; DNA: TGTGCCAGCAGTCCGCTCCTAGCGGGGACAGATACGCAGTATTTT; CDR3: CASSPLLAGTDTQYF
V: TRBV11-1; size: .; J: TRBJ1-5; D: .; DNA: TGTGCCAGCAGCCCCGGCGGAGAGGGCCAGCCCCAGCATTTT; CDR3: CASSPGGEGQPQHF
V: TRBV2; size: .; J: TRBJ2-7; D: .; DNA: TGTGCCAGCAGGGATAGGAGGGGACGCACATACGAGCAGTACTTC; CDR3: CASRDRRGRTYEQYF
V: TRBV14; size: .; J: TRBJ1-2; D: .; DNA: TGTGCCAGCAGCCTATCAGGCAGGGGCTTCTATGGCTACACCTTC; CDR3: CASSLSGRGFYGYTF
V: TRBV6-6; size: few; J: TRBJ2-7; D: TRBD2; DNA: TGTGCCAGCAGTTACGGGACTAGCGCCTACGAGCAGTACTTC; CDR3: CASSYGTSAYEQYF
V: TRBV7-9; size: many; J: TRBJ1-1; D: .; DNA: TGTGCCAGCAGCATTACAGGCTATGAAGCTTTCTTT; CDR3: CASSITGYEAFF
V: TRBV7-3; size: .; J: TRBJ2-3; D: .; DNA: TGTGCCAGCAGCTTAGTCGGCGGGAGCACAGATACGCAGTATTTT; CDR3: CASSLVGGSTDTQYF
V: TRBV18; size: .; J: TRBJ2-7; D: .; DNA: TGTGCCAGCTCACCCGTCGTAGGGAGTAGCTACGAGCAGTACTTC; CDR3: CASSPVVGSSYEQYF
V: TRBV5-6; size: .; J: TRBJ1-5; D: .; DNA: TGTGCCAGCAGCTTGGGGGTGTGGGGCGCGCCCCAGCCCCAGCATTTT; CDR3: CASSLGVWGAPQPQHF
V: TRBV2; size: .; J: TRBJ1-5; D: .; DNA: TGTGCCAGCAGTGAATTGGGGGGGAATCAGCCCCAGCATTTT; CDR3: CASSELGGNQPQHF
V: TRBV7-2; size: .; J: TRBJ2-7; D: .; DNA: TGTGCCAGCAGCCCATCCCGGGACTACGAGCAGTACTTC; CDR3: CASSPSRDYEQYF
V: TRBV11-3; size: .; J: TRBJ1-1; D: TRBD1; DNA: TGTGCCAGCAGCTCCCGGGACAGGGCGGGCACTGAAGCTTTCTTT; CDR3: CASSSRDRAGTEAFF
V: TRBV29-1; size: .; J: TRBJ2-3; D: .; DNA: TGCAGCGGCGGACAGATCGACACAGATACGCAGTATTTT; CDR3: CSGGQIDTDTQYF
V: TRBV2; size: .; J: TRBJ1-2; D: .; DNA: TGTGCCAGCGTCCCGGTCCGGATAGCAGCGGACTACACCTTC; CDR3: CASVPVRIAADYTF
V: TRBV9; size: .; J: TRBJ2-7; D: TRBD1; DNA: TGTGCCAGCAGCGCGTCACAGGGGTGGGAGCAGTACTTC; CDR3: CASSASQGWEQYF
V: TRBV5-8; size: .; J: TRBJ2-1; D: TRBD2; DNA: TGTGCCAGCAGCTTGGGACGAGGGACTAGATACAATGAGCAGTTCTTC; CDR3: CASSLGRGTRYNEQFF
V: TRBV19; size: .; J: TRBJ2-7; D: TRBD1; DNA: TGTGCCAGTAGTCTCCGGGACAGGGGCCACGAGCAGTACTTC; CDR3: CASSLRDRGHEQYF
V: TRBV6-6; size: .; J: TRBJ1-5; D: .; DNA: TGTGCCAGCAGTACCGGACAGAGGGGTAGCAATCAGCCCCAGCATTTT; CDR3: CASSTGQRGSNQPQHF
V: TRBV6-1; size: .; J: TRBJ1-5; D: TRBD1; DNA: TGTGCCAGCTCGGGGACAGGGGAGCATCAGCCCCAGCATTTT; CDR3: CASSGTGEHQPQHF
V: TRBV7-2; size: .; J: TRBJ2-7; D: TRBD1; DNA: TGTGCCAGCAGCGGCGGGACAGGTCTCTCCTACGAGCAGTACTTC; CDR3: CASSGGTGLSYEQYF
V: TRBV7-2; size: .; J: TRBJ2-1; D: TRBD2; DNA: TGTGCCAGCAGCTTAGTTCCTAGCGGGGCGGATGAGCAGTTCTTC; CDR3: CASSLVPSGADEQFF
V: TRBV7-8; size: once; J: TRBJ2-2; D: .; DNA: TGTGCCAGCAGCTTAGGGCACACGAACACCGGGGAGCTGTTTTTT; CDR3: CASSLGHTNTGELFF